The next 24 T cell receptor beta chains were all read from a single sample in a study of blood T cell repertoires in COVID-19 (dated by TCRdb to 2020 to 2021). Libraries were built with the immunoSEQ multiplex PCR assay. Held by TCRdb, this immuneACCESS table contains in-frame sequences only and omits some clones. Under half of the omission traces to an unresolved V gene where checked; the cause of the rest is unknown. The sample table shows some 400,000 clones, and around 87% are seen once. The top ten clones comprise about 2.1% of the sample. The sequenced sample consisted of peripheral blood. The receptors shown here come from an older woman with COVID-19, enrolled during active disease.

V and J are TRBV5-1 and TRBJ2-2, with no clear D. The CDR3 runs to 14 residues. CDR1 is SGHRS, CDR2 YFSETQ, per germline. The V gene lost 6 bases and the J gene lost 6 bases, with 15 bases spanning the gap. The CDR3 here is CASNLEGGPGELFF. CDR3 bases: TGCGCCAGCAACCTCGAAGGCGGCCCCGGGGAGCTGTTTTTT. Filled out from reference TRBV5-1 and TRBJ2-2, the complete variable domain reads KAGVTQTPRYLIKTRGQQVTLSCSPISGHRSVSWYQQTPGQGLQFLFEYFSETQRNKGNFPGRFSGRQFSNSRSEMNVSTLELGDSALYLCASNLEGGPGELFFGEGSRLTVL.

In this sample, this clone turned up once. The chain joins TRBV30 to TRBJ1-5, with 7 nucleotides matching TRBD1. Germline V CDR1 and CDR2: GTSNPN, SVGIG (reference sequence). The CDR3 is 13 amino acids. V dropped 3 bases and J dropped 2; count of bases not matched to a gene: 1. CDR3 in DNA: TGTGCCTGGAGCGGACAGGGCAATCAGCCCCAGCATTTT. This codes for CAWSGQGNQPQHF.

The V gene is TRBV27, the J gene TRBJ1-1, with D possibly being TRBD1 (5 bases). Trimming removed 3 bases from V and 6 bases from J, with 11 bases in between. This CDR3 has 13 residues. Germline CDR1 and CDR2: MNHEY and SMNVEV (reference sequence). CDR3 sequence reads: CASSFREGAEAFF. In DNA form, the CDR3 reads TGTGCCAGCAGTTTCAGGGAAGGCGCTGAAGCTTTCTTT.

Comment on this clone: Other nucleotide sequences from this sample produce the same CDR3. The rearrangement links TRBV18 to TRBJ2-7; 13 bases match TRBD2. V was clipped by 3 bases and J by 6 bases; unmatched bases: 2. CDR1 is KGHSH and CDR2 is LQKENI in the germline V gene. The CDR3 spans 14 residues. The CDR3 DNA reads as TGTGCCAGCTCACCGGGACTAGCGGGATTCGAGCAGTACTTC. Translation gives CASSPGLAGFEQYF.

The chain combines TRBV5-1 with TRBJ1-2; 7 bases map to TRBD1. CDR1 is SGHRS and CDR2 is YFSETQ in the germline V gene. CDR3 length: 13 residues. V shed 4 bases and J 6 bases; nucleotides not matched to a gene: 6. The CDR3 DNA is TGCGCCAGCAGCCGAGTCAGGGGGAATGGCTACACCTTC. Translating gives CASSRVRGNGYTF. Combining the CDR3 with reference TRBV5-1 and TRBJ1-2 gives the whole variable domain KAGVTQTPRYLIKTRGQQVTLSCSPISGHRSVSWYQQTPGQGLQFLFEYFSETQRNKGNFPGRFSGRQFSNSRSEMNVSTLELGDSALYLCASSRVRGNGYTFGSGTRLTVV.

The chain is built from TRBV19 and TRBJ1-5; 7 nucleotides agree with TRBD1. The ends lost 3 bases at V and 3 bases at J; junction bases unmatched: 5. The CDR3 contains 15 residues. Germline V gives CDR1 LNHDA, CDR2 SQIVND (reference sequence). Written as DNA, the CDR3 is TGTGCCAGTAGTATTGGGACAGCTTACAATCAGCCCCAGCATTTT. It yields the protein CASSIGTAYNQPQHF.

This rearrangement joins TRBV29-1 to TRBJ2-5; 7 positions agree with TRBD1. CDR3 size: 12 residues. The germline V gene has CDR1 SQVTM and CDR2 ANQGSEA. The V segment lost 4 bases and the J segment 4 bases; nucleotides outside the gene matches: 3. The CDR3 reads CSVGYRGETQYF. CDR3 nucleotides: TGCAGCGTTGGTTACAGGGGAGAGACCCAGTACTTC.

The V and J genes are TRBV18 and TRBJ1-1; TRBD1 matches 7 bases. The CDR3 loop spans 13 amino acids. Germline V gene sequence: CDR1 KGHSH, CDR2 LQKENI. Trimming at V came to 4 bases and at J to 3 bases, leaving 2 bases not matched to a gene. CDR3 sequence reads: CASSRQGDTEAFF. DNA of the CDR3: TGTGCCAGCTCACGTCAGGGGGACACTGAAGCTTTCTTT.

The chain uses TRBV5-6 and TRBJ1-2; TRBD1 matches at 9 bases. Per germline, CDR1 SGHDT and CDR2 YYEEEE. There are 15 residues in the CDR3. V lost 0 bases to trimming and J lost 7 bases; unmatched junction nucleotides: 7. Written as DNA, the CDR3 is TGTGCCAGCAGCTTGGTAACAGGGGGCCGGAGTGGCTACACCTTC. This sequence encodes CASSLVTGGRSGYTF.

The rearrangement links TRBV6-5 to TRBJ2-6; tentative D call: TRBD1 (6 bases). Germline CDR1 reads MNHEY; CDR2 reads SVGAGI. The CDR3 covers 16 residues. The germline V and J ends were trimmed by 0 bases and 0 bases, with 6 bases remaining between them. The chain's CDR3 is CASSYSRGSGANVLTF. The CDR3 region has the DNA TGTGCCAGCAGTTACTCCAGGGGCTCTGGGGCCAACGTCCTGACTTTC.

Comment on this clone: Other DNA sequences in the same sample also yield this CDR3. V gene TRBV18 combines with J gene TRBJ2-7, with a weak D call TRBD2 (6 bases). CDR3 size: 14 residues. Germline CDR1 KGHSH, CDR2 LQKENI. Trimming pared 1 base from V and 1 base from J, leaving 8 bases between. CDR3 residues: CASSPQEGSYEQYF. DNA of the CDR3: TGTGCCAGCTCACCACAGGAGGGGTCCTACGAGCAGTACTTC. The whole variable domain, filled in from reference TRBV18 and TRBJ2-7, reads NAGVMQNPRHLVRRRGQEARLRCSPMKGHSHVYWYRQLPEEGLKFMVYLQKENIIDESGMPKERFSAEFPKEGPSILRIQQVVRGDSAAYFCASSPQEGSYEQYFGPGTRLTVT.

The chain couples TRBV9 to TRBJ2-3, with TRBD2 as a possible D gene (7 bases). Between the trimmed V and J ends, which lost 0 bases and 2 bases, there was a span of 13 bases. CDR3 length: 16 residues. Germline lookup yields CDR1 SGDLS and CDR2 YYNGEE. The CDR3 region has the DNA TGTGCCAGCAGCGTAGGGGTCGGGGGGCTCACAGATACGCAGTATTTT. As protein: CASSVGVGGLTDTQYF.

This clone was counted ten times or more. V is TRBV30 and J is TRBJ2-7; D may be TRBD1 (6 bases). Germline-derived CDR1 and CDR2 are GTSNPN and SVGIG (reference sequence). V gave up 0 bases and J gave up 0 bases, with 15 bases separating them. The CDR3 has 16 residues. The CDR3: CAWSVDMTGSSYEQYF. As DNA, the CDR3 is TGTGCCTGGAGTGTAGACATGACAGGCAGCTCCTACGAGCAGTACTTC.

The rearrangement joins TRBV27 to TRBJ2-7, with 10 nucleotides matching TRBD2. This CDR3 has 13 amino acids. Germline assignment: CDR1 MNHEY and CDR2 SMNVEV (reference sequence). V shed 10 bases, J shed 3 bases, and the junction held 6 bases outside the gene matches. DNA of the CDR3: TGTGCCACCTCCCGACTAGCGGGCTACGAGCAGTACTTC. This translates into CATSRLAGYEQYF.

CDR3 sequence: CASSLTGGNTDTQYF. CDR3 DNA sequence: TGTGCCAGCAGCTTGACAGGGGGTAACACAGATACGCAGTATTTT. The V call is TRBV3-1 (or the pseudogene TRBV3-2), the J call TRBJ2-3; TRBD1 agrees at 9 bases. The junction had 5 bases not matched to a gene; V was cut back by 5 bases and J by 2 bases. CDR1 and CDR2 from the germline V gene are LGHDT and YNNKEL (reference sequence). The CDR3 consists of 15 residues.

The J gene is TRBJ1-3, the V gene TRBV6-5; 8 nucleotides match TRBD1. The CDR3 is 15 residues long. The V gene end was trimmed by 7 bases and the J gene end by 4 bases; junction bases not matched to a gene: 9. Germline values: CDR1 MNHEY, CDR2 SVGAGI. The CDR3: CASTSFRDRGNTIYF. The CDR3 bases are TGTGCCAGCACTTCATTCCGGGACAGGGGAAACACCATATATTTT.

The chain uses TRBV11-3 and TRBJ2-2; D is uncertain. The CDR3 runs to 12 residues. From germline, CDR1 is SGHNT and CDR2 YENEEA. V shed 3 bases and J shed 7 bases, with 6 bases lying between them. The CDR3 nucleotides are TGTGCCAGCAGCTTGGGCTACGGGGAGCTGTTTTTT. Its translation: CASSLGYGELFF.

The CDR3 nucleotides read TGTGCCAGCTCACAACGGACACGGTCTGGAAACACCATATATTTT. This codes for CASSQRTRSGNTIYF. V and J are TRBV18 and TRBJ1-3; D possibly corresponds to TRBD1 (5 bases). V lost 4 bases to trimming and J lost 1 base, with 11 bases between them. The V gene's germline CDR1 is KGHSH and CDR2 LQKENI. The CDR3 is 15 residues long.

DNA of the CDR3: TGCGCCAGCAGCTCGACGACTAGCGGGGGGGCCCAAGAGACCCAGTACTTC. Translating it yields CASSSTTSGGAQETQYF. V and J are TRBV5-1 and TRBJ2-5, with 14 positions matching TRBD2. Germline assignment: CDR1 SGHRS and CDR2 YFSETQ. The ends lost 3 bases at V and 1 base at J; junction bases unmatched: 5. The CDR3 is 17 amino acids.

This chain joins TRBV27 and TRBJ1-3; D is undetermined. Trimming left V 0 bases short and J 1 base short, with 7 bases between. From germline, CDR1 is MNHEY and CDR2 SMNVEV (reference sequence). The CDR3 contains 15 residues. The CDR3 loop reads CASSLSLTSGNTIYF. In DNA form, the CDR3 reads TGTGCCAGCAGTTTATCGCTCACATCTGGAAACACCATATATTTT.

The genes are TRBV28 and TRBJ2-5; TRBD2 agrees at 7 bases. J lost 4 bases, V lost 6 bases, and 2 bases had no gene match. CDR3 length equals 12 residues. Germline loops: CDR1 MDHEN, CDR2 SYDVKM. The CDR3 protein is CASRGGGETQYF. In DNA form, the CDR3 reads TGTGCCAGCAGGGGCGGGGGAGAGACCCAGTACTTC. Using reference TRBV28 and TRBJ2-5 for the parts outside the CDR3, the full variable domain is DVKVTQSSRYLVKRTGEKVFLECVQDMDHENMFWYRQDPGLGLRLIYFSYDVKMKEKGDIPEGYSVSREKKERFSLILESASTNQTSMYLCASRGGGETQYFGPGTRLLVL.

The V and J genes are TRBV5-4 and TRBJ2-3; 10 bases map to TRBD2. This CDR3 has 17 residues. The junction had 13 bases not matched to a gene; V was cut back by 4 bases and J by 5 bases. Looked up from germline, CDR1 is SGHNT and CDR2 is YYREEE (reference sequence). The CDR3 loop is CASSRDALAGGIDTQYF. CDR3 DNA: TGTGCCAGCAGCCGGGATGCGTTAGCGGGGGGCATAGATACGCAGTATTTT.

This chain links TRBV15 with TRBJ2-6, with TRBD1 as a possible D gene (5 bases). Germline V CDR1 and CDR2: LNHNV, YYDKDF (reference sequence). Trimming removed 2 bases from V and 0 bases from J, with 17 bases in between. The CDR3 spans 19 residues. The CDR3 sequence is CATSRPLKGPYSGANVLTF. The CDR3 DNA is TGTGCCACCAGCAGACCCCTGAAGGGGCCTTACTCTGGGGCCAACGTCCTGACTTTC.

The table lists this clone with a count of one. The chain recombines TRBV19 with TRBJ2-6; maybe TRBD1 (7 bases). Germline V gives CDR1 LNHDA, CDR2 SQIVND (reference sequence). This CDR3 spans 15 amino acids. The V end was cut by 4 bases, the J end by 4 bases, with 11 bases between. CDR3 loop: CASSKEGAGANVLTF. The DNA for the CDR3 is TGTGCCAGTAGTAAGGAGGGGGCCGGGGCCAACGTCCTGACTTTC.